The rows below give T cell receptor beta chains drawn from one sample of a study of blood T cell repertoires in COVID-19. This table comes from immunoSEQ multiplex PCR, and its TCRdb copy is limited to in-frame clones, with some not included. The sample lists tens of thousands of clones, roughly 80% occurring once. Sequencing was done on a sample of peripheral blood. All receptors derive from a man in his sixties or seventies with acute or convalescent COVID-19. CDR3s include the opening cysteine and the closing phenylalanine or tryptophan. The order of the fields is V gene, D gene, J gene, clone size, CDR3 DNA, CDR3 protein. A D gene is named only where the DNA matches it firmly. Not every row has a clone size; where given, it reads once, few, many or a size class.

v_call: TRBV4-2
d_call: NA
j_call: TRBJ1-2
clone_size: NA
cdr3_nt: TGTGCCAGCAGCCACGCCGGCAGGGATGGCTACACCTTC
cdr3_aa: CASSHAGRDGYTF

v_call: TRBV7-3
d_call: NA
j_call: TRBJ2-2
clone_size: once
cdr3_nt: TGTGCCAGCAGGCTAGACACCGGGGAGCTGTTTTTT
cdr3_aa: CASRLDTGELFF

v_call: TRBV5-1
d_call: TRBD2
j_call: TRBJ2-5
clone_size: NA
cdr3_nt: TGCGCCAGCAGCTCGACTAGCGGGAGGGGCGAGACCCAGTACTTC
cdr3_aa: CASSSTSGRGETQYF

v_call: TRBV2
d_call: NA
j_call: TRBJ1-1
clone_size: NA
cdr3_nt: TGTGCCAGCAGTGCGGGGTGGGTCGGAAACACTGAAGCTTTCTTT
cdr3_aa: CASSAGWVGNTEAFF

v_call: TRBV12-3/TRBV12-4
d_call: NA
j_call: TRBJ2-6
clone_size: NA
cdr3_nt: TGTGCCAGCAGACAGGGGGCCAACGTCCTGACTTTC
cdr3_aa: CASRQGANVLTF

v_call: TRBV3-1/TRBV3-2
d_call: TRBD1
j_call: TRBJ1-4
clone_size: NA
cdr3_nt: TGTGCCAGCAGCCAAGGTGACAGGGGAATCGGGGGCGAAAAACTGTTTTTT
cdr3_aa: CASSQGDRGIGGEKLFF

v_call: TRBV27
d_call: TRBD2
j_call: TRBJ2-3
clone_size: NA
cdr3_nt: TGTGCCAGCAGTTTATTACTAGCGGGAGGGCGAGATACGCAGTATTTT
cdr3_aa: CASSLLLAGGRDTQYF

v_call: TRBV28
d_call: NA
j_call: TRBJ1-6
clone_size: NA
cdr3_nt: TGTGCCAGCAGTCCATCCCCCCGGGCCCTCCACTTT
cdr3_aa: CASSPSPRALHF

v_call: TRBV28
d_call: TRBD2
j_call: TRBJ2-1
clone_size: NA
cdr3_nt: TGTGCCAGCAGTGGAGGGACTAGCTACAATGAGCAGTTCTTC
cdr3_aa: CASSGGTSYNEQFF

v_call: TRBV5-1
d_call: TRBD2
j_call: TRBJ2-5
clone_size: NA
cdr3_nt: TGCGCCAGCAGCTCCCTCGGGCTAGCGGGAGATCAAGAGACCCAGTACTTC
cdr3_aa: CASSSLGLAGDQETQYF

v_call: TRBV9
d_call: NA
j_call: TRBJ2-1
clone_size: NA
cdr3_nt: TGTGCCAGCAGCACGGAGGGCAGGACCTACAATGAGCAGTTCTTC
cdr3_aa: CASSTEGRTYNEQFF

v_call: TRBV7-9
d_call: TRBD2
j_call: TRBJ2-1
clone_size: once
cdr3_nt: TGTGCCAGCAGCTTGGGACTAGCGGGAGGTGAGCAGTTCTTC
cdr3_aa: CASSLGLAGGEQFF

v_call: TRBV11-1
d_call: NA
j_call: TRBJ1-3
clone_size: NA
cdr3_nt: TGTGCCAGCAGCGCGCAGGGGATAGTGAACACCATATATTTT
cdr3_aa: CASSAQGIVNTIYF

v_call: TRBV6-6
d_call: NA
j_call: TRBJ1-4
clone_size: few
cdr3_nt: TGTGCCAGCAGTTACTTCCCTCCTGGCGAAAAACTGTTTTTT
cdr3_aa: CASSYFPPGEKLFF

v_call: TRBV5-1
d_call: NA
j_call: TRBJ2-3
clone_size: NA
cdr3_nt: TGCGCCAGCAGCTCGAACGCGCCCGCAGATACGCAGTATTTT
cdr3_aa: CASSSNAPADTQYF

v_call: TRBV5-4
d_call: NA
j_call: TRBJ1-3
clone_size: NA
cdr3_nt: TGTGCCAGCAGCTTGGATGGCAGCGACGGAAACACCATATATTTT
cdr3_aa: CASSLDGSDGNTIYF

v_call: TRBV12-5
d_call: NA
j_call: TRBJ2-5
clone_size: NA
cdr3_nt: TGTGCTAGTGGTTTGGTTAGCGGCCCGGAGTCGACCCAGTACTTC
cdr3_aa: CASGLVSGPESTQYF

v_call: TRBV7-2
d_call: TRBD2
j_call: TRBJ2-3
clone_size: NA
cdr3_nt: TGTGCCAGCGGGCGGGAGAGCACAGATACGCAGTATTTT
cdr3_aa: CASGRESTDTQYF

v_call: TRBV7-9
d_call: TRBD1
j_call: TRBJ1-6
clone_size: NA
cdr3_nt: TGTGCCAGCAGCTTAGGGACAGGGTATTCACCCCTCCACTTT
cdr3_aa: CASSLGTGYSPLHF

v_call: TRBV10-3
d_call: NA
j_call: TRBJ1-5
clone_size: NA
cdr3_nt: TGTGCCATCAGTGAGCTTTTAGGGGCCCGTAGCAATCAGCCCCAGCATTTT
cdr3_aa: CAISELLGARSNQPQHF

v_call: TRBV19
d_call: TRBD1
j_call: TRBJ1-1
clone_size: NA
cdr3_nt: TGTGCCAGTAGTGCCCACCCCGGACAGGGAATGAACACTGAAGCTTTCTTT
cdr3_aa: CASSAHPGQGMNTEAFF

v_call: TRBV7-9
d_call: TRBD1
j_call: TRBJ1-1
clone_size: NA
cdr3_nt: TGTGCCAGCAGCTTAGGGCAGGGGGCGGCGAACACTGAAGCTTTCTTT
cdr3_aa: CASSLGQGAANTEAFF

v_call: TRBV30
d_call: TRBD2
j_call: TRBJ2-7
clone_size: NA
cdr3_nt: TGTGCCTGGAGTGTGCGGGAGGCTCGGGAGCAGTACTTC
cdr3_aa: CAWSVREAREQYF

v_call: TRBV7-2
d_call: NA
j_call: TRBJ1-2
clone_size: once
cdr3_nt: TGTGCCAGCAGCTTATTCCCAGGTACAGCTAACTATGGCTACACCTTC
cdr3_aa: CASSLFPGTANYGYTF

v_call: TRBV5-1
d_call: NA
j_call: TRBJ1-2
clone_size: few
cdr3_nt: TGCGCCAGCAGCTTGGAACGGGCAGGGGCCCAATATGGCTACACCTTC
cdr3_aa: CASSLERAGAQYGYTF

v_call: TRBV6-2/TRBV6-3
d_call: NA
j_call: TRBJ1-1
clone_size: NA
cdr3_nt: TGTGCCAGCAGCCCACGAGGCGCCAGATTGAACACTGAAGCTTTCTTT
cdr3_aa: CASSPRGARLNTEAFF

v_call: TRBV23-1
d_call: NA
j_call: TRBJ2-3
clone_size: few
cdr3_nt: TGCGCCAGCAGTCAATCTGTCCAGGGGCAAAGGGATACGCAGTATTTT
cdr3_aa: CASSQSVQGQRDTQYF

v_call: TRBV3-1/TRBV3-2
d_call: NA
j_call: TRBJ2-2
clone_size: NA
cdr3_nt: TGTGCCAGCAGCCAAGGTAACGGCGGGGAGCTGTTTTTT
cdr3_aa: CASSQGNGGELFF

v_call: TRBV20-1
d_call: NA
j_call: TRBJ2-7
clone_size: few
cdr3_nt: TGCAGTGCTAGTTCCCCGAATGGGGTTGTGTCAGGGTCGGGCGAGCAGTACTTC
cdr3_aa: CSASSPNGVVSGSGEQYF

v_call: TRBV3-1/TRBV3-2
d_call: TRBD2
j_call: TRBJ2-1
clone_size: NA
cdr3_nt: TGTGCCAGCAGCTTTACTAGCGGGGACAATGAGCAGTTCTTC
cdr3_aa: CASSFTSGDNEQFF

v_call: TRBV4-1
d_call: TRBD1
j_call: TRBJ1-1
clone_size: NA
cdr3_nt: TGCGCCAGCAGCCCGAGGACAGGGCCTGAAGCTTTCTTT
cdr3_aa: CASSPRTGPEAFF

v_call: TRBV5-1
d_call: TRBD1
j_call: TRBJ1-5
clone_size: NA
cdr3_nt: TGCGCCAGCAGCGAAACAGGGGGCGAAGGTCAGCCCCAGCATTTT
cdr3_aa: CASSETGGEGQPQHF

v_call: TRBV29-1
d_call: TRBD1
j_call: TRBJ2-7
clone_size: NA
cdr3_nt: TGCAGCGCAGGGACAGGGGCTCTAGGTGAGCAGTACTTC
cdr3_aa: CSAGTGALGEQYF

v_call: TRBV5-6
d_call: NA
j_call: TRBJ2-1
clone_size: NA
cdr3_nt: TGTGCCAGCCTCCTTATGGGAGGTGTCAATGAGCAGTTCTTC
cdr3_aa: CASLLMGGVNEQFF

v_call: TRBV30
d_call: NA
j_call: TRBJ1-3
clone_size: NA
cdr3_nt: TGTGCCTGGAGTGTACAGTTGGGTTCTGGAAACACCATATATTTT
cdr3_aa: CAWSVQLGSGNTIYF

v_call: TRBV11-2
d_call: NA
j_call: TRBJ1-2
clone_size: NA
cdr3_nt: TGTGCCAGCAGCTTAGATGCAGGGGTGCATGGCTACACCTTC
cdr3_aa: CASSLDAGVHGYTF

v_call: TRBV5-1
d_call: TRBD2
j_call: TRBJ2-2
clone_size: NA
cdr3_nt: TGCGCCAGCGGCGGGACTAGCGGGCCCGCGAACACCGGGGAGCTGTTTTTT
cdr3_aa: CASGGTSGPANTGELFF

v_call: TRBV6-6
d_call: NA
j_call: TRBJ1-3
clone_size: NA
cdr3_nt: TGTGCCAGCACCCGGACAGCTTCTGGAAACACCATATATTTT
cdr3_aa: CASTRTASGNTIYF

v_call: TRBV5-5
d_call: TRBD1
j_call: TRBJ1-2
clone_size: NA
cdr3_nt: TGTGCCAGCAGCATAAGACAGGGGAACTATGGCTACACCTTC
cdr3_aa: CASSIRQGNYGYTF

v_call: TRBV7-3
d_call: NA
j_call: TRBJ2-3
clone_size: NA
cdr3_nt: TGTGCCAGCAGCCTCCCTTATCTTACAGATACGCAGTATTTT
cdr3_aa: CASSLPYLTDTQYF

v_call: TRBV4-3
d_call: NA
j_call: TRBJ2-3
clone_size: once
cdr3_nt: TGCGCCAGCAGCCAAGAACGGACAGATACGCAGTATTTT
cdr3_aa: CASSQERTDTQYF

v_call: TRBV5-4
d_call: TRBD2
j_call: TRBJ2-7
clone_size: once
cdr3_nt: TGTGCCAGCAGCTCCGGGGGACTAGCGGACCCTTCCTACGAGCAGTACTTC
cdr3_aa: CASSSGGLADPSYEQYF

v_call: TRBV27
d_call: NA
j_call: TRBJ1-1
clone_size: NA
cdr3_nt: TGTGCCAGCAGTTTCTGGCGGGACACTGAAGCTTTCTTT
cdr3_aa: CASSFWRDTEAFF

v_call: TRBV28
d_call: NA
j_call: TRBJ1-2
clone_size: few
cdr3_nt: TGTGCCAGCAGAGCAGGATTGAACTATGGCTACACCTTC
cdr3_aa: CASRAGLNYGYTF

v_call: TRBV11-2
d_call: NA
j_call: TRBJ1-1
clone_size: once
cdr3_nt: TGTGCCAGCAGCCATGGACTCAGCGGTAATGCGAACACTGAAGCTTTCTTT
cdr3_aa: CASSHGLSGNANTEAFF

v_call: TRBV27
d_call: TRBD2
j_call: TRBJ2-1
clone_size: NA
cdr3_nt: TGTGCCAGCAGTTCCCCCCCGACTAGCGGGATGTACAATGAGCAGTTCTTC
cdr3_aa: CASSSPPTSGMYNEQFF

v_call: TRBV19
d_call: TRBD2
j_call: TRBJ2-1
clone_size: NA
cdr3_nt: TGTGCCAGTACCGGGACTAGCGGTAGGGGCTCCTACAATGAGCAGTTCTTC
cdr3_aa: CASTGTSGRGSYNEQFF

v_call: TRBV6-4
d_call: NA
j_call: TRBJ1-1
clone_size: NA
cdr3_nt: TGTGCCAGCAGTTTAGAGTCGAACACTGAAGCTTTCTTT
cdr3_aa: CASSLESNTEAFF

v_call: TRBV19
d_call: NA
j_call: TRBJ2-3
clone_size: NA
cdr3_nt: TGTGCCAGTAGTATAAAAGGGGGACGGGGTCGCACAGATACGCAGTATTTT
cdr3_aa: CASSIKGGRGRTDTQYF

v_call: TRBV5-5
d_call: NA
j_call: TRBJ2-1
clone_size: NA
cdr3_nt: TGTGCCAGCAGTCTTCACGGGTCGAACTACAATGAGCAGTTCTTC
cdr3_aa: CASSLHGSNYNEQFF

v_call: TRBV7-9
d_call: TRBD2
j_call: TRBJ2-1
clone_size: NA
cdr3_nt: TGTGCCAGCAGGCTAGCGGGAGACGATGAGCAGTTCTTC
cdr3_aa: CASRLAGDDEQFF

v_call: TRBV7-2
d_call: TRBD1
j_call: TRBJ1-4
clone_size: NA
cdr3_nt: TGTGCCAGCAGCTCCAAGACAGGGCCTAATGAAAAACTGTTTTTT
cdr3_aa: CASSSKTGPNEKLFF

v_call: TRBV7-9
d_call: NA
j_call: TRBJ1-2
clone_size: NA
cdr3_nt: TGTGCCAGCAGCTTAGCCTCGGACTACTTTAACTATGGCTACACCTTC
cdr3_aa: CASSLASDYFNYGYTF

v_call: TRBV9
d_call: NA
j_call: TRBJ2-7
clone_size: NA
cdr3_nt: TGTGCCAGCAGCTCAGGGCAGGGGCCCTACGAGCAGTACTTC
cdr3_aa: CASSSGQGPYEQYF